Below, 10 T cell receptor beta chains from the same sample are listed, as sequenced in a study of T cell responses to AZD1222 COVID-19 vaccine. Generated by immunoSEQ multiplex PCR, the TCRdb table keeps only in-frame clones and is missing some. The repertoire holds over 100,000 clones, with approximately 90% as singletons. The material was peripheral blood, obtained on day 0 of AZD1222 vaccination. The source of these receptors is an adult in good health.

The chain recombines TRBV30 with TRBJ2-7, with TRBD1 matching over 9 bases. Germline CDR1 is GTSNPN and CDR2 is SVGIG (reference sequence). The CDR3 has 13 residues. V trimming: 7 bases; J trimming: 0 bases; junction bases outside the gene matches: 4. This CDR3 reads CALGQGVSYEQYF. The CDR3 nucleotides are TGTGCCTTGGGACAGGGTGTCTCCTACGAGCAGTACTTC.

This clone was detected once. This chain joins TRBV12-3 or TRBV12-4 and TRBJ1-2, with TRBD1 as a possible D gene (5 bases). CDR3 length: 12 amino acids. The V gene lost 5 bases and the J gene lost 4 bases, with 8 bases spanning the gap. This CDR3 is CASSAGLYGYTF. DNA of the CDR3: TGTGCCAGCAGTGCGGGGCTCTATGGCTACACCTTC.

This chain uses TRBV28 with TRBJ1-2, with TRBD1 as a possible D gene (5 bases). The CDR3 spans 16 residues. The V gene's germline CDR1 is MDHEN and CDR2 SYDVKM. Trimming cost V 6 bases and J 8 bases, with 25 bases left between them. CDR3: CASRRLGSQGSWGYTF. CDR3 bases: TGTGCCAGCAGGCGCCTCGGGTCCCAGGGTTCCTGGGGCTACACCTTC.

The genes are TRBV4-1 and TRBJ2-1; 10 bases agree with TRBD2. CDR1 and CDR2 (germline): MGHRA, YSYEKL. The V segment lost 4 bases and the J segment 7 bases; nucleotides outside the gene matches: 13. The CDR3 consists of 17 residues. As DNA, the CDR3 is TGCGCCAGCAGCCCCATAGGACCACTAGCGGGATTGAATGAGCAGTTCTTC. This codes for CASSPIGPLAGLNEQFF.

This clone has only a few counts. This chain links TRBV7-9 with TRBJ1-2; 9 bases are shared with TRBD1. V was clipped by 2 bases and J by 6 bases; unmatched bases: 4. CDR1 and CDR2 (germline): SEHNR, FQNEAQ (reference sequence). The CDR3 has 14 amino acids. The CDR3 region is CASSLTDRGNGYTF. The CDR3 DNA reads as TGTGCCAGCAGCTTAACGGACAGGGGAAATGGCTACACCTTC.

A remark on this clone: An end of the junction does not agree with germline; a read error may underlie this. This same CDR3 is encoded by further DNA sequences in the sample. The chain is built from TRBV12-3 or TRBV12-4 and TRBJ2-2; D might be TRBD2 (5 bases). The CDR3 runs to 12 residues. The CDR3 is CASSLGSGELFF. The CDR3 nucleotides are TGTGCCAGCAGTTTAGGGTCCGGGGAACTGTTTTTT.

The chain links TRBV30 to TRBJ2-7; D gene ambiguous. Germline CDR1 and CDR2: GTSNPN and SVGIG (reference sequence). The CDR3 is 13 residues long. Trimming removed 1 base from V and 1 base from J, with 8 bases in between. The CDR3 reads CAWSGQDSYEQYF. DNA of the CDR3: TGTGCCTGGAGTGGGCAGGATTCCTACGAGCAGTACTTC.

The chain uses TRBV28 and TRBJ2-5; 10 bases are a match to TRBD1. The CDR3 sequence is 22 residues long. The V gene end was trimmed by 1 base and the J gene end by 3 bases; junction bases not matched to a gene: 23. The germline CDR1 and CDR2 sequences are MDHEN and SYDVKM. CDR3 nucleotides: TGTGCCAGCAGTTTATCCCTCGTCTCCTTCGACAGGGGGCTGCCTAAGAAAGAGACCCAGTACTTC. Its protein is CASSLSLVSFDRGLPKKETQYF. Full variable domain (outside the CDR3, taken from reference TRBV28 and TRBJ2-5): DVKVTQSSRYLVKRTGEKVFLECVQDMDHENMFWYRQDPGLGLRLIYFSYDVKMKEKGDIPEGYSVSREKKERFSLILESASTNQTSMYLCASSLSLVSFDRGLPKKETQYFGPGTRLLVL.

The genes are TRBV14 and TRBJ1-4, with D tentatively TRBD1 (6 bases). CDR1 is SGHDN, CDR2 FVKESK, per germline. Trimming shortened V by 1 base and J by 8 bases, and 8 bases separated the two germline ends. This CDR3 region has 13 residues. The CDR3 is CASSQGGREKLFF. CDR3 in DNA: TGTGCCAGCAGCCAAGGGGGGCGGGAAAAACTGTTTTTT.

This chain links TRBV6-5 with TRBJ2-1, with D possibly matching TRBD2 (5 bases). Germline assignment: CDR1 MNHEY and CDR2 SVGAGI. This CDR3 has 15 amino acids. V was shortened by 6 bases and J by 3 bases, with 15 bases between the two germline ends. The CDR3 sequence is CASSRTSSGYNEQFF. CDR3 nucleotide sequence: TGTGCCAGCAGCCGGACGTCCAGCGGCTACAATGAGCAGTTCTTC.